The table lists the clone carrying this TCR beta chain with a few counts. Its antigen is not identified. The sample comes from a study of T cell repertoires in cytomegalovirus infection. MiXCR, applied by TCRdb to the reads, yields one record per CDR3 protein. The top ten hold roughly 13% of the sample, which has fewer than 1,000,000 distinct CDR3 sequences, around 31% seen once. CDR3 length: 12 residues. The germline V gene has CDR1 SQVTM and CDR2 ANQGSEA. The V gene lost 4 bases and the J gene lost 5 bases, with 8 bases spanning the gap. This specimen consisted of cultured CD8+ T cells from PBMCs, obtained from culture after CMV antigen stimulation. The sequence was obtained from a human donor in good health (CMV status not recorded). Some clones in this sample may be carry-over from other donors' samples. The chain combines TRBV29-1 with TRBJ2-2; D unresolved. The CDR3 bases are TGCAGCGTTGGTGAAGAAACCGGGGAGCTGTTTTTT. Encoded protein: CSVGEETGELFF.